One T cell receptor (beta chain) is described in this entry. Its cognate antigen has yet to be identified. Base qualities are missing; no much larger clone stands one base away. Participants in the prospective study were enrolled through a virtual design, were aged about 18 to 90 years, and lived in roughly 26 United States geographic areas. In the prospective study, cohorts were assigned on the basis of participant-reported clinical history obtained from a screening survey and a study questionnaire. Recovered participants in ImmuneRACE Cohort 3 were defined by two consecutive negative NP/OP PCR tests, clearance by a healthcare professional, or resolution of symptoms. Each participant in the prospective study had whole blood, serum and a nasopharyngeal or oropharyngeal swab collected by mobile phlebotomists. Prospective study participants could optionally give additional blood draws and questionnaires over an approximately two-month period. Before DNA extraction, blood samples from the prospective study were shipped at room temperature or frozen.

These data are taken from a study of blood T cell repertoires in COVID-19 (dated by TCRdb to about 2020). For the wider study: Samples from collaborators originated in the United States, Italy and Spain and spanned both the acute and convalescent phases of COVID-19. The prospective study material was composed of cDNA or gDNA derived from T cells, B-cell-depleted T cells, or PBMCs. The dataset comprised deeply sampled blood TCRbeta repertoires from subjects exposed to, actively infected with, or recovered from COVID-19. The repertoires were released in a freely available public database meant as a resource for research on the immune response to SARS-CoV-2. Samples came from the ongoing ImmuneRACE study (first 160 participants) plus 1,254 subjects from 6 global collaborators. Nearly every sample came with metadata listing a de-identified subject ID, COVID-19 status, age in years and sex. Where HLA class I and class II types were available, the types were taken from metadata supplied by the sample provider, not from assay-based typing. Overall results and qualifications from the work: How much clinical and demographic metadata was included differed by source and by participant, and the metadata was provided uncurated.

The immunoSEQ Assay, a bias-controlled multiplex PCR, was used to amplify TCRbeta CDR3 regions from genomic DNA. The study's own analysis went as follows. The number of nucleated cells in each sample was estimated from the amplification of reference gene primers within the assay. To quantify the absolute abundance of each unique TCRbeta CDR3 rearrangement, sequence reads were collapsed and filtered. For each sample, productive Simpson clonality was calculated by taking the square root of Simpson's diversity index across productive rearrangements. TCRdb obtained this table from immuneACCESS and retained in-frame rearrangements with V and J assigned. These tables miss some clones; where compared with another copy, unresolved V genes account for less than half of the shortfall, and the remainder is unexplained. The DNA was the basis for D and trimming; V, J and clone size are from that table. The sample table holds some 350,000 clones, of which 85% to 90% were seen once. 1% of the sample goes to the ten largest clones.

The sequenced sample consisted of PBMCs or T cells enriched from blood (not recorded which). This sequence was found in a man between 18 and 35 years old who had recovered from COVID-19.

In nucleotide form, the sequence is TGCAGTGCTAGTATTATCAGTGGCTACACCTTC. Its translation is CSASIISGYTF. The chain is encoded by TRBV20-1 joined to TRBJ1-2; a confident D gene designation cannot be given. According to the germline V gene (reference sequence), CDR1 reads DFQATT and CDR2 reads SNEGSKA. Relative to germline, V is 3 bases shorter and J is 7 bases shorter, with 9 bases between their ends. Measured from the cysteine to the phenylalanine, the CDR3 is 11 residues long. The only DNA kept is the CDR3, 33 bases in frame from the first base.